The sequence of this T cell receptor (beta chain) was determined in a study of identical twins. In this sample, this clonotype turned up a few times. The antigen remains unidentified. TCRdb re-derived calls from the 5' RACE reads in MiXCR, one entry per CDR3 protein. Here the sample spans 1.5 million to 2 million distinct CDR3 sequences, about 32% being singletons. All donors were healthy, and all were Caucasian. Findings of the study overall: Cord blood's abundant beta clonotypes had fewer insertions, unlike memory repertoires. Researchers reported excess low generation probability among twin-shared out-of-frame alpha sequences.

This TCR was sampled from a newborn girl in good health. Sample: cord blood.

The chain's CDR3 is CASSQLQGPNQPQHF. The CDR3 DNA follows: TGCGCCAGCAGCCAACTCCAGGGCCCAAATCAGCCCCAGCATTTT. The chain joins TRBV4-1 to TRBJ1-5; TRBD1 is a possible D gene (5 bases). The germline gives CDR1 MGHRA, CDR2 YSYEKL. There are 15 residues in the CDR3. V lost 2 bases and J lost 4, with 12 bases in between.